These T cell receptor beta chains were read from a single sample in a study of T and B cells in COVID-19 patients. A single record per CDR3 protein comes from TCRdb applying MiXCR to the multiplex PCR reads. The sample shows under 5,500 distinct CDR3 sequences, about 33% of them seen only once. Input material: blood. The receptors derive from a human donor who had recovered from COVID-19. Both conserved end residues are part of each CDR3. Fields, in order: clone size, J gene, V gene, D gene, CDR3 DNA, CDR3 protein. The D gene is left open where the match is weak. Where a row states a size, it is once, few, many or the class of an expanded clone; other rows omit it.

-,TRBJ2-3,TRBV27,TRBD2,TGTGCCAGCAGTTCGGTGAGCGGGAGGGGAGGGACAGATACGCAGTATTTT,CASSSVSGRGGTDTQYF
-,TRBJ2-3,TRBV20-1,TRBD2,TGCAGTGCTAGCGCGGCGGGAGTCACAGATACGCAGTATTTT,CSASAAGVTDTQYF
-,TRBJ2-7,TRBV6-5,-,TGTGCCAGCAGACCCACGCAGACAGGCTACGAGCAGTACTTC,CASRPTQTGYEQYF
once,TRBJ1-4,TRBV7-2,-,TGTGCCAGCATGGGGTCACCAACTAATGAAAAACTGTTTTTT,CASMGSPTNEKLFF
-,TRBJ2-3,TRBV4-3,TRBD2,TGCGCCAGCAGCCCGAGGGCGGGGGGCCAGAAGGATACGCAGTATTTT,CASSPRAGGQKDTQYF
-,TRBJ1-2,TRBV5-1,TRBD1,TGCGCCAGCAGCTTGGAACAGGGGAGAGGCGGCTACACCTTC,CASSLEQGRGGYTF
medium-sized,TRBJ1-2,TRBV6-2/TRBV6-3,-,TGTGCCAGCAGTTACTCTACCTCCCTCTATGGCTACACCTTC,CASSYSTSLYGYTF
-,TRBJ2-4,TRBV19,TRBD1,TGTGCCATCTCCGAAGGGGGCTTTAAAAACATTCAGTACTTC,CAISEGGFKNIQYF
-,TRBJ1-4,TRBV6-1,-,TGTGCCGGCCGGGGGACAACTAATGAAAAACTGTTTTTT,CAGRGTTNEKLFF
-,TRBJ1-6,TRBV4-3,-,TGCGCCAGCAGGGGCGGAGATGATTCACCCCTCCACTTT,CASRGGDDSPLHF
-,TRBJ1-1,TRBV10-3,-,TGTGCCATCAGTGAGAGAGACACTGAAGCTTTCTTT,CAISERDTEAFF
medium-sized,TRBJ2-5,TRBV6-5,-,TGTGCCAGCAGTTACTCGCTTCAGGGCGGGACCCAGTACTTC,CASSYSLQGGTQYF
few,TRBJ2-6,TRBV5-4,-,TGTGCCAGCAGCTTCGGACTCCAACGAGCCGGGGCCAACGTCCTGACTTTC,CASSFGLQRAGANVLTF
-,TRBJ2-1,TRBV20-1,-,TGCAGTGCTACGCTCGTCTACAATGAGCAGTTCTTC,CSATLVYNEQFF
-,TRBJ1-3,TRBV12-3/TRBV12-4,TRBD1,TGTGCCAGCAAAACAGGGGCTGGAAACACCATATATTTT,CASKTGAGNTIYF
-,TRBJ2-1,TRBV4-3,TRBD2,TGCGCCAGCAGACCCGGGACTAGCGGGAGGGCCGTTGAGCAGTTCTTC,CASRPGTSGRAVEQFF
few,TRBJ1-6,TRBV5-4,-,TGTGCCAGCAGTGGAGGCGTAGGGTTTCCACCCCTCCACTTT,CASSGGVGFPPLHF
large,TRBJ2-7,TRBV19,TRBD2,TGTGCCAGTAGTAGAACTAGCGGGAGTTTGGACGAGCAGTACTTC,CASSRTSGSLDEQYF
medium-sized,TRBJ2-2,TRBV6-5,TRBD1,TGTGCCAGCAGGCAGACAGGGACAATCGAGCTGTTTTTT,CASRQTGTIELFF
few,TRBJ1-2,TRBV5-5,-,TGTGCCAGCAGCTTGGGGTCAAAACCCTATGGCTACACCTTC,CASSLGSKPYGYTF
-,TRBJ1-2,TRBV6-6,TRBD1,TGTGCCAGCAAACAGGGGGCATCTGGCTACACCTTC,CASKQGASGYTF
-,TRBJ2-3,TRBV6-5,TRBD1,TGTGCCAGCAGTTCATCCGGGACAGGGCCAGATACGCAGTATTTT,CASSSSGTGPDTQYF
-,TRBJ2-2,TRBV5-5,TRBD2,TGTGCCAGCAGCCTTCATGGGACTAGCGGGAACACCGGGGAGCTGTTTTTT,CASSLHGTSGNTGELFF
-,TRBJ1-2,TRBV20-1,TRBD1,TGCAGTGCGAGAGGGGGACAGGGGGCTGCCTATGGCTACACCTTC,CSARGGQGAAYGYTF
-,TRBJ2-1,TRBV24-1,TRBD2,TGTGCCACCAGTGCGGCTTTAGCGGGAGTCCATGAGCAGTTCTTC,CATSAALAGVHEQFF
-,TRBJ2-1,TRBV12-3/TRBV12-4,-,TGTGCCAGCAGTTTAGGGGGGAGCTCCTACAATGAGCAGTTCTTC,CASSLGGSSYNEQFF
few,TRBJ2-7,TRBV18,-,TGTGCCAGCTCACCACAATCCTACGAGCAGTACTTC,CASSPQSYEQYF
few,TRBJ1-1,TRBV6-6,-,TGTGCCACAATGGCTGCCGTAAGGCACACTGAAGCTTTCTTT,CATMAAVRHTEAFF
-,TRBJ2-3,TRBV13,TRBD2,TGTGCCAGCAGCCGATGGCGGGAGGCAGATACGCAGTATTTT,CASSRWREADTQYF
-,TRBJ1-1,TRBV20-1,-,TGCAGTGCTAGAGCGTTGAGGGGAACTGAAGCTTTCTTT,CSARALRGTEAFF
-,TRBJ2-7,TRBV7-9,-,TGTGCCAGCAGCTTGTCCCCTGCGAGAAACTCCTACGAGCAGTACTTC,CASSLSPARNSYEQYF
-,TRBJ1-5,TRBV27,-,TGTGCCAGCAGCTCCGCGGGCGGTGGGCCCCAGCATTTT,CASSSAGGGPQHF
few,TRBJ2-3,TRBV5-1,TRBD2,TGCGCCAGCAGCCTCGGGACTAGCGGGGATACGCAGTATTTT,CASSLGTSGDTQYF
few,TRBJ1-5,TRBV19,-,TGTGCCAGTAGCATACAGGGAGGGTATCAGCCCCAGCATTTT,CASSIQGGYQPQHF
-,TRBJ2-1,TRBV6-1,TRBD2,TGTGCCAGCAGTGACCTCGGACTAGCGTTGGTTGAGCAGTTCTTC,CASSDLGLALVEQFF
medium-sized,TRBJ2-1,TRBV29-1,-,TGCAGCGTAGAGGGGGGGATTTCAAATGAGCAGTTCTTC,CSVEGGISNEQFF
medium-sized,TRBJ2-5,TRBV11-1,-,TGTGCCAGCAGCTTGGGCAACCATATCATGGAGACCCAGTACTTC,CASSLGNHIMETQYF
large,TRBJ2-7,TRBV29-1,-,TGCAGCGTTGGCGAGCGCCGATACGAGCAGTACTTC,CSVGERRYEQYF
-,TRBJ2-2,TRBV7-2,-,TGTGCCAGCAGCTTACCCGGAGGGCGGAACACCGGGGAGCTGTTTTTT,CASSLPGGRNTGELFF
few,TRBJ2-3,TRBV6-2/TRBV6-3,-,TGTGCCAGCATTCGTTCAACTACAGATACGCAGTATTTT,CASIRSTTDTQYF
medium-sized,TRBJ1-2,TRBV29-1,-,TGCAGCGTTGGCAGTGACACCTATGGCTACACCTTC,CSVGSDTYGYTF
-,TRBJ2-2,TRBV20-1,TRBD1,TGCAGTGCAAGACAGGGTGCGCACACCGGGGAGCTGTTTTTT,CSARQGAHTGELFF
-,TRBJ1-5,TRBV6-2/TRBV6-3,TRBD1,TGTGCCAGCAGTGCGGACAGGGGGCCATCAGAGCCCCAGCATTTT,CASSADRGPSEPQHF
-,TRBJ1-5,TRBV6-1,-,TGTGCCAGCAGTGAAGAGGGTGGGCACTGGAATCAGCCCCAGCATTTT,CASSEEGGHWNQPQHF
-,TRBJ2-7,TRBV6-5,-,TGTGCCAGCAGTTACCGAAGGTGGAGCTCCTACGAGCAGTACTTC,CASSYRRWSSYEQYF
-,TRBJ1-5,TRBV7-6,TRBD1,TGTGCCAGCAGCTTTGCCGGGACAGGGGCAAGCAATCAGCCCCAGCATTTT,CASSFAGTGASNQPQHF
medium-sized,TRBJ2-7,TRBV7-6,-,TGTGCCAGCAGCTTAGCGGGAGGAAGCTACGAGCAGTACTTC,CASSLAGGSYEQYF
-,TRBJ2-5,TRBV12-3/TRBV12-4,-,TGTGCCAGCAGTTTATGGCAAGAGACCCAGTACTTC,CASSLWQETQYF
-,TRBJ2-5,TRBV5-1,TRBD2,TGCGCCAGCAGCTTGGCCGGAGCGGGAGTTGCAGAGACCCAGTACTTC,CASSLAGAGVAETQYF
medium-sized,TRBJ2-6,TRBV6-5,-,TGTGCCAGCAGTTACGTCGCAGGTTCTGGGGCCAACGTCCTGACTTTC,CASSYVAGSGANVLTF
large,TRBJ2-7,TRBV29-1,TRBD1,TGCAGCGGGGGGGACAGGGCGGGCGAGCAGTACTTC,CSGGDRAGEQYF
-,TRBJ1-5,TRBV6-5,-,TGTGCCAGCAGTTACCAGGACTCAGGAGGTCAGCCCCAGCATTTT,CASSYQDSGGQPQHF
few,TRBJ2-4,TRBV19,-,TGTGCCAGTACCGACCGGGGGAGGATAACCAAAAACATTCAGTACTTC,CASTDRGRITKNIQYF